A selection of T cell receptor beta chains follows, all from one sample in a study of post-analysis software for immune sequencing data. TCRdb itself ran the PCR reads through MiXCR, one entry per CDR3 protein. The repertoire consists of around 770,000 distinct CDR3 sequences, with about 45% occurring once and the leading ten covering 4.9%. Sequencing input: blood. All receptors derive from a girl aged 10 to 17 with multiple sclerosis. CDR3s include the opening cysteine and the closing phenylalanine or tryptophan. D genes are given only for firm matches. Not every row has a clone size; where given, it reads once, few, many or a size class.

j_call | d_call | v_call | clone_size | cdr3_aa | cdr3_nt
TRBJ1-2 | TRBD1 | TRBV4-1 | - | CASSQDHTGGGYTF | TGCGCCAGCAGCCAAGATCATACAGGGGGCGGCTACACCTTC
TRBJ2-5 | - | TRBV10-3 | - | CATADRQETQYF | TGTGCCACCGCCGACAGACAAGAGACCCAGTACTTC
TRBJ2-5 | TRBD2 | TRBV6-5 | many | CASSRGVQETQYF | TGTGCCAGCAGTCGGGGGGTCCAAGAGACCCAGTACTTC
TRBJ2-1 | TRBD2 | TRBV6-2/TRBV6-3 | - | CASNPHAGGGGEQFF | TGTGCCAGCAACCCGCACGCGGGAGGGGGAGGTGAGCAGTTCTTC
TRBJ1-2 | - | TRBV14 | few | CASSQAGGLAPEGYTF | TGTGCCAGCAGCCAAGCGGGGGGCTTGGCCCCAGAAGGCTACACCTTC
TRBJ2-7 | TRBD1 | TRBV5-1 | - | CASTPGQGSHEQYF | TGCGCCAGCACCCCGGGACAGGGCAGCCACGAGCAGTACTTC
TRBJ2-1 | - | TRBV2 | - | CASITAADEQFF | TGTGCCAGCATTACTGCCGCGGATGAGCAGTTCTTC
TRBJ2-1 | - | TRBV5-1 | few | CASSLTRGEVDEQFF | TGCGCCAGCAGCTTGACTAGGGGTGAGGTAGATGAGCAGTTCTTC
TRBJ1-4 | - | TRBV25-1 | - | CASFSEAGKLFF | TGTGCCAGCTTCTCGGAGGCAGGAAAACTGTTTTTT
TRBJ2-5 | TRBD2 | TRBV20-1 | - | CSAGKLAGAQETQYF | TGCAGTGCTGGCAAACTAGCGGGGGCCCAAGAGACCCAGTACTTC
TRBJ2-3 | - | TRBV6-1 | - | CASRKAPITDTQYF | TGTGCCAGCAGGAAGGCACCAATCACAGATACGCAGTATTTT
TRBJ2-5 | TRBD2 | TRBV7-8 | few | CASSNGGGVGETQYF | TGTGCCAGCAGCAACGGGGGGGGAGTCGGGGAGACCCAGTACTTC
TRBJ2-7 | TRBD1 | TRBV10-3 | few | CAISESRDRGQRIRYEQYF | TGTGCCATCAGTGAGTCGAGGGACAGGGGGCAACGCATCAGGTACGAGCAGTACTTC
TRBJ2-1 | - | TRBV5-4 | - | CASSTDSNNEQFF | TGTGCCAGCAGCACCGACAGTAACAATGAGCAGTTCTTC
TRBJ1-2 | - | TRBV27 | many | CASSLGANYGYTF | TGTGCCAGCAGTTTGGGCGCCAACTATGGCTACACCTTC
TRBJ2-1 | - | TRBV29-1 | - | CSAGGKLYNEQFF | TGCAGCGCCGGGGGAAAACTCTACAATGAGCAGTTCTTC
TRBJ2-1 | - | TRBV12-3/TRBV12-4 | many | CASSRLAFEQFF | TGTGCCAGCAGTCGCCTAGCCTTCGAGCAGTTCTTC
TRBJ2-7 | TRBD2 | TRBV10-3 | - | CAIARLAGGHEQYF | TGTGCCATCGCCCGGCTAGCGGGAGGGCACGAGCAGTACTTC
TRBJ2-5 | - | TRBV5-5 | - | CASSYPLGETQYF | TGTGCCAGCAGCTATCCTTTGGGGGAGACCCAGTACTTC
TRBJ1-5 | - | TRBV12-3/TRBV12-4 | - | CASSLRGPEPQHF | TGTGCCAGCAGTTTACGGGGGCCGGAGCCCCAGCATTTT
TRBJ1-1 | - | TRBV6-5 | few | CASSYRQTLEAFF | TGTGCCAGCAGTTACCGTCAGACTCTAGAAGCTTTCTTT
TRBJ1-4 | - | TRBV7-9 | - | CASSPSLGVEKLFF | TGTGCCAGCAGCCCCAGTCTGGGGGTTGAAAAACTGTTTTTT
TRBJ2-5 | - | TRBV7-8 | - | CASTVPVADHQETQYF | TGTGCCAGCACCGTACCTGTAGCGGACCACCAAGAGACCCAGTACTTC
TRBJ2-2 | - | TRBV4-2 | few | CASSQDVVAQDGELFF | TGTGCCAGCAGCCAAGATGTAGTAGCCCAAGACGGGGAGCTGTTTTTT
TRBJ2-7 | TRBD1 | TRBV27 | - | CASSPITDRGEQYF | TGTGCCAGCAGTCCCATTACCGACAGGGGCGAGCAGTACTTC
TRBJ2-5 | TRBD1 | TRBV7-2 | - | CASSLTGGQPQYF | TGTGCCAGCAGCCTGACAGGGGGTCAGCCCCAGTACTTC
TRBJ1-2 | - | TRBV6-5 | few | CASSYSTASAWYGYTF | TGTGCCAGCAGTTACTCGACCGCAAGTGCTTGGTATGGCTACACCTTC
TRBJ2-3 | TRBD1 | TRBV7-3 | - | CASSPSYQDRGTPTDTQYF | TGTGCCAGCAGCCCCTCCTATCAGGACAGGGGGACTCCCACAGATACGCAGTATTTT
TRBJ2-3 | TRBD1 | TRBV9 | - | CASSVGTGSTDTQYF | TGTGCCAGCAGCGTAGGGACAGGGAGCACAGATACGCAGTATTTT
TRBJ2-7 | - | TRBV5-1 | few | CASSLVPGNEQYF | TGCGCCAGCAGCTTGGTCCCCGGGAACGAGCAGTACTTC
TRBJ1-2 | TRBD1 | TRBV6-5 | - | CASSSDRAYGYTF | TGTGCCAGCAGCTCCGACAGGGCTTACGGCTACACCTTC
TRBJ1-1 | - | TRBV13 | once | CASSYGQLPNTEAFF | TGTGCCAGCAGCTACGGACAGTTACCGAACACTGAAGCTTTCTTT
TRBJ2-7 | TRBD2 | TRBV2 | - | CASSPGTSGPRGEYF | TGTGCCAGCAGTCCCGGGACTAGCGGGCCTAGGGGAGAGTACTTC
TRBJ1-6 | - | TRBV29-1 | - | CSVGTEKNSPLHF | TGCAGCGTTGGGACCGAGAAGAATTCACCCCTCCACTTT
TRBJ2-7 | - | TRBV5-4 | once | CASSASGSGSVSTQYF | TGTGCCAGCAGCGCGAGTGGGAGCGGGTCCGTAAGCACCCAGTACTTC
TRBJ2-7 | TRBD1 | TRBV20-1 | - | CSANWDRASYEQYF | TGCAGTGCTAATTGGGACAGGGCCTCCTACGAGCAGTACTTC
TRBJ2-7 | - | TRBV11-2 | - | CASSLVNPVSYEQYF | TGTGCCAGCAGCTTAGTAAATCCAGTCTCGTACGAGCAGTACTTC
TRBJ2-5 | - | TRBV10-3 | - | CAISDIRYQETQYF | TGTGCCATCAGTGACATCCGGTACCAAGAGACCCAGTACTTC
TRBJ2-1 | - | TRBV19 | - | CASNPGLLRDEQFF | TGTGCCAGTAACCCTGGGCTCCTCAGGGATGAGCAGTTCTTC
TRBJ2-7 | TRBD1 | TRBV12-3/TRBV12-4 | few | CASSSRTGTYEQYF | TGTGCCAGCAGCTCCCGGACAGGAACCTACGAGCAGTACTTC
TRBJ2-3 | - | TRBV29-1 | - | CSVEVVKGASTDTQYF | TGCAGCGTTGAAGTTGTTAAAGGCGCCTCCACAGATACGCAGTATTTT
TRBJ2-7 | - | TRBV2 | - | CASSEASGTYYEQYF | TGTGCCAGCAGTGAAGCATCCGGGACCTACTACGAGCAGTACTTC
TRBJ2-7 | - | TRBV6-1 | - | CASSTVTGRTAPYEQYF | TGTGCCAGCAGTACCGTAACGGGGCGCACAGCCCCCTACGAGCAGTACTTC
TRBJ1-5 | - | TRBV28 | few | CASSLDTLNQPQHF | TGTGCCAGCAGCCTAGACACCCTCAATCAGCCCCAGCATTTT
TRBJ1-1 | TRBD1 | TRBV5-1 | few | CASSATPGGRTEAFF | TGCGCCAGCAGCGCAACCCCAGGGGGCAGGACTGAAGCTTTCTTT
TRBJ2-7 | - | TRBV12-3/TRBV12-4 | few | CASSLIGSATYEQYF | TGTGCCAGCAGTTTAATTGGGTCGGCAACCTACGAGCAGTACTTC
TRBJ2-3 | TRBD2 | TRBV7-2 | - | CASSVGVSGRGTDTQYF | TGTGCCAGCAGCGTAGGGGTTAGCGGGAGGGGCACAGATACGCAGTATTTT
TRBJ2-3 | TRBD2 | TRBV20-1 | once | CSARGSSGRWDTQYF | TGCAGTGCTAGGGGGTCTAGCGGGAGATGGGATACGCAGTATTTT
TRBJ2-3 | TRBD2 | TRBV4-3 | few | CASSPSPGLALADTQYF | TGCGCCAGCAGCCCCTCCCCGGGACTAGCGTTGGCAGATACGCAGTATTTT
TRBJ1-1 | - | TRBV6-5 | - | CASSYVGGRLMNTEAFF | TGTGCCAGCAGTTACGTCGGGGGGCGACTGATGAACACTGAAGCTTTCTTT
TRBJ2-1 | TRBD2 | TRBV20-1 | - | CSARPRTSGCHNEQFF | TGCAGTGCTAGACCACGGACTAGCGGGTGTCACAATGAGCAGTTCTTC
TRBJ1-6 | - | TRBV4-3 | - | CASSLAGNSPLHF | TGCGCCAGCAGCCTCGCAGGGAATTCACCCCTCCACTTT
TRBJ2-7 | - | TRBV20-1 | - | CSAPVASYEQYF | TGCAGTGCCCCGGTCGCCTCCTACGAGCAGTACTTC
TRBJ2-3 | TRBD2 | TRBV29-1 | - | CSVDAGVGTDTQYF | TGCAGCGTTGATGCGGGAGTCGGTACAGATACGCAGTATTTT
TRBJ1-1 | TRBD1 | TRBV5-1 | - | CASSPGTGVGAEAFF | TGCGCCAGCAGCCCTGGGACAGGCGTCGGGGCTGAAGCTTTCTTT
TRBJ2-7 | - | TRBV5-5 | - | CASSSETSSYEQYF | TGTGCCAGCAGCTCAGAGACTTCCTCCTACGAGCAGTACTTC
TRBJ2-1 | TRBD2 | TRBV20-1 | - | CSARDIRTSGSGNEQFF | TGCAGTGCTAGAGATATTAGGACTAGCGGGAGTGGTAATGAGCAGTTCTTC
TRBJ1-2 | TRBD1 | TRBV27 | once | CASSLSRTGNGYTF | TGTGCCAGCAGTTTATCCCGGACAGGGAATGGCTACACCTTC
TRBJ1-5 | - | TRBV10-3 | few | CAISDPGLSNQPQHF | TGTGCCATCAGTGACCCGGGACTGAGCAATCAGCCCCAGCATTTT
TRBJ2-3 | TRBD2 | TRBV28 | few | CASNGLAGLSTDTQYF | TGTGCCAGCAACGGACTAGCGGGACTTAGCACAGATACGCAGTATTTT